These 6 T cell receptor beta chains came from one sample sequenced in a study of blood T cell repertoires in COVID-19. Assay: immunoSEQ multiplex PCR; the TCRdb copy retains only in-frame clones and omits some. The sample records 200,000 to 250,000 clones, approximately 78% being singletons. Specimen: peripheral blood. The receptor set was obtained from a woman aged 70-85 years with COVID-19, enrolled during active disease.

V and J are TRBV7-2 and TRBJ2-7; the match to TRBD2 covers 10 bases. Germline trimming cut 1 base from V and 5 bases from J; bases unmatched to any gene: 11. Germline values: CDR1 SGHTA, CDR2 FQGNSA. This CDR3 has 17 amino acids. This chain's CDR3 is CASSLGGASGRTNEQYF. CDR3 in DNA: TGTGCCAGCAGCTTAGGAGGGGCTAGCGGGAGAACGAACGAGCAGTACTTC.

This chain connects TRBV19 to TRBJ2-7; TRBD1 aligns across 10 bases. Germline trimming cut 5 bases from V and 1 base from J; bases unmatched to any gene: 5. Germline CDR1 and CDR2: LNHDA and SQIVND (reference sequence). This CDR3 region has 15 residues. CDR3 residues: CASSGGQGKSYEQYF. For the CDR3, the DNA is TGTGCCAGTAGTGGGGGACAGGGGAAATCCTACGAGCAGTACTTC.

J is TRBJ1-4 and V is TRBV6-5; D unclear. The V gene's germline CDR1 is MNHEY and CDR2 SVGAGI. The CDR3 loop spans 13 amino acids. Trimming cost V 2 bases and J 12 bases, with 13 bases left between them. The CDR3 loop is CASSYTKPSQLFF. The CDR3 coding sequence is TGTGCCAGCAGTTACACGAAGCCTAGTCAACTGTTTTTT.

This chain uses TRBV27 with TRBJ2-2; D might be TRBD1 (6 bases). Per germline, CDR1 MNHEY and CDR2 SMNVEV (reference sequence). The V and J ends lost 3 bases and 5 bases respectively, with 7 bases between them. This CDR3 spans 13 amino acids. DNA of the CDR3: TGTGCCAGCAGTTTCCAGGGGACCGGGGAGCTGTTTTTT. Translated, it gives CASSFQGTGELFF.

The chain links TRBV2 to TRBJ1-1; D remains ambiguous. This CDR3 is 13 amino acids long. From germline, CDR1 is SNHLY and CDR2 FYNNEI. Trimming removed 9 bases from V and 0 bases from J, with 11 bases in between. The CDR3 sequence: CASIGEVNTEAFF. DNA for the CDR3: TGTGCCAGTATAGGTGAGGTGAACACTGAAGCTTTCTTT.

The chain is built from TRBV3-1 (or the pseudogene TRBV3-2) and TRBJ2-2, with TRBD2 matching 9 bases. The CDR3 consists of 17 residues. Germline V gene lookup returns CDR1 LGHDT and CDR2 YNNKEL (reference sequence). Trimming at V came to 3 bases and at J to 2 bases, leaving 7 bases not matched to a gene. In nucleotides, the CDR3 is TGTGCCAGCAGCCATCGCGGGAGGGCCCCTAACACCGGGGAGCTGTTTTTT. Translation: CASSHRGRAPNTGELFF.